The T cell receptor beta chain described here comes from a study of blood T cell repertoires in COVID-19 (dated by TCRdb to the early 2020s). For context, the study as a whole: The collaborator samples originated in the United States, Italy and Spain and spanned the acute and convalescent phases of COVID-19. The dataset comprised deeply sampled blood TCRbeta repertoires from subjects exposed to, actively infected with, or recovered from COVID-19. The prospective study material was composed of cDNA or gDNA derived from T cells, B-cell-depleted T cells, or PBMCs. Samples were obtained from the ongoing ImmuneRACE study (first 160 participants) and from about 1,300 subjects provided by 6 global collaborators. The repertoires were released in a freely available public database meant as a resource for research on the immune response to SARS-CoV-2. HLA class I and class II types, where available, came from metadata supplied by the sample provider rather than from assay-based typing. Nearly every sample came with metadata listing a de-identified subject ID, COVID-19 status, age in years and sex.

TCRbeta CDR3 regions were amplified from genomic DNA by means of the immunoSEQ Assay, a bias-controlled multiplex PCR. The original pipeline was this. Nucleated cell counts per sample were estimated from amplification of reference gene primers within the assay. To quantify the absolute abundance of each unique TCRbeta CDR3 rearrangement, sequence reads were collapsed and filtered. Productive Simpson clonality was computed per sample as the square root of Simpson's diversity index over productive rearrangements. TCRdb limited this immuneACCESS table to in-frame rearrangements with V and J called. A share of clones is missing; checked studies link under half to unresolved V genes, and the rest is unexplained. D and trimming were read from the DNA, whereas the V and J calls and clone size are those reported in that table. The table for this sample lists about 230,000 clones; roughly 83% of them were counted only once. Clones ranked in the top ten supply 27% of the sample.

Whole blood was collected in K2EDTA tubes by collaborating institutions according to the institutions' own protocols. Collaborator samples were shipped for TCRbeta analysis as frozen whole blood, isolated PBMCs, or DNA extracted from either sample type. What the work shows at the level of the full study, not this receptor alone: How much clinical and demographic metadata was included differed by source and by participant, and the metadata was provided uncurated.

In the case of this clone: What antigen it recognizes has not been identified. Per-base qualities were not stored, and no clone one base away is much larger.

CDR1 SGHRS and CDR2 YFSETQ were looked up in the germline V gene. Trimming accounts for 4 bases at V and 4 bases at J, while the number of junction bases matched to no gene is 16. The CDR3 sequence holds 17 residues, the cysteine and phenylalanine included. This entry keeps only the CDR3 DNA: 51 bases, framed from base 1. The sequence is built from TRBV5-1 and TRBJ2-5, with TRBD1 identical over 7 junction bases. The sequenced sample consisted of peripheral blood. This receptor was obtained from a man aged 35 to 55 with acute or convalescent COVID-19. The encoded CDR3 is CASSPNRYRAGGETQYF. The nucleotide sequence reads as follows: TGCGCCAGCAGCCCCAATCGGTACAGGGCAGGGGGAGAGACCCAGTACTTC.